This passage covers 26 T cell receptor beta chains from one sample sequenced in a study of beta chain features in type 1 diabetes. Of the isolated RNA, all was reverse transcribed, and so the sequenced material was expressed TCRB transcripts. Assay: immunoSEQ multiplex PCR; the TCRdb copy retains only in-frame clones and omits some. This table has around 350,000 clones, roughly an eighth appearing once. Sequences were obtained from naive CD4+ T cells from blood. The receptors derive from a man aged 18-30 years in good health.

The V and J genes are TRBV6-5 and TRBJ2-7; 7 nucleotides line up with TRBD1. The germline CDR1 and CDR2 sequences are MNHEY and SVGAGI. The CDR3 is 15 residues long. Trimming took 2 bases from V and 5 from J; bases not matched to a gene: 9. The CDR3 nucleotides read TGTGCCAGCAGTTACACCGACAGGGTGTGGGACGAGCAGTACTTC. Its protein is CASSYTDRVWDEQYF.

This clone showed up just a few times. The chain carries TRBV5-1 and TRBJ2-7; 10 bases map to TRBD1. Trimming cost V 0 bases and J 3 bases; bases outside gene matches: 3. The CDR3 sequence is 15 residues long. Looked up from germline, CDR1 is SGHRS and CDR2 is YFSETQ. CDR3 sequence (DNA): TGCGCCAGCAGCTTGGGACAGGGGGCGTTCTACGAGCAGTACTTC. This translates into CASSLGQGAFYEQYF.

DNA for the CDR3: TGTGCCAGCAGCTTAGCGTGGACAGGGCGGTTTCAGCCCCAGCATTTT. It yields the protein CASSLAWTGRFQPQHF. This rearrangement joins TRBV7-6 to TRBJ1-5, with 8 bases that match TRBD1. This CDR3 has 16 amino acids. The V and J ends lost 0 bases and 6 bases, in that order; junction bases with no gene match: 7. CDR1 and CDR2 from the germline V gene are SGHVS and FNYEAQ.

V gene TRBV7-2 combines with J gene TRBJ2-7; 7 bases are a match to TRBD1. Losses at the gene ends were 3 bases for V and 2 bases for J; bases not matched to a gene: 7. Germline CDR1 and CDR2: SGHTA and FQGNSA. This CDR3 comprises 15 residues. This CDR3 is CASSFRQGRAYEQYF. The CDR3 region has the DNA TGTGCCAGCAGCTTTAGACAGGGACGGGCCTACGAGCAGTACTTC.

The chain uses TRBV12-1 and TRBJ1-1. TRBV12-1 is marked as a pseudogene. This CDR3 has 11 amino acids. CDR3 sequence: CASTDGVCAFF. For the CDR3, the DNA is TGTGCCAGCACCGACGGGGTCTGCGCTTTCTTT.

This clone was picked up a small number of times. CDR3 DNA sequence: TGCGCCAGCAGCTTGACAGGCTATAACACTGAAGCTTTCTTT. It yields the protein CASSLTGYNTEAFF. V and J are TRBV5-1 and TRBJ1-1; weak D call: TRBD1 (5 bases). V lost 1 base and J 2 bases, leaving 9 bases between the germline ends. This CDR3 has 14 residues. Germline V gene data show CDR1 as SGHRS and CDR2 as YFSETQ.

This clone was counted only a few times. V gene TRBV25-1 combines with J gene TRBJ1-5, with D perhaps TRBD1 (5 bases). Deletions cut 1 base from V and 9 bases from J, with 13 bases between. The V gene's germline CDR1 is MGHDK and CDR2 SYGVNS. The CDR3 length is 14 residues. Here the CDR3 reads CASSEFGGFSPQHF. The CDR3 DNA sequence: TGTGCCAGCAGTGAATTTGGGGGGTTTTCGCCCCAGCATTTT. Combining the CDR3 with reference TRBV25-1 and TRBJ1-5 gives the whole variable domain EADIYQTPRYLVIGTGKKITLECSQTMGHDKMYWYQQDPGMELHLIHYSYGVNSTEKGDLSSESTVSRIRTEHFPLTLESARPSHTSQYLCASSEFGGFSPQHFGDGTRLSIL.

The chain has TRBV7-9 and TRBJ2-7, with 8 bases fitting TRBD1. Germline trimming cut 0 bases from V and 5 bases from J; bases unmatched to any gene: 12. The CDR3 length is 17 residues. Germline CDR1 and CDR2: SEHNR and FQNEAQ (reference sequence). CDR3 DNA: TGTGCCAGCAGCTTAGCCTTTCTCGCAGGGGGCAAGAACGAGCAGTACTTC. This gives the protein CASSLAFLAGGKNEQYF.

The chain combines TRBV6-5 with TRBJ2-5, with D possibly matching TRBD2 (5 bases). Germline V gives CDR1 MNHEY, CDR2 SVGAGI. The germline V and J ends were trimmed by 2 bases and 2 bases, with 12 bases remaining between them. CDR3 length: 15 residues. The CDR3 nucleotides are TGTGCCAGCAGTTACGTCTCAGGAGGACAAGAGACCCAGTACTTC. It codes for CASSYVSGGQETQYF.

The J gene is TRBJ1-2, the V gene TRBV5-1, with D possibly TRBD1 on 5 matching bases. Trimming took 3 bases from V and 4 from J, leaving 19 bases between them. CDR1 is SGHRS, CDR2 YFSETQ, per germline. The CDR3 spans 16 residues. Here the CDR3 reads CASSSKSRGESYGYTF. The CDR3 coding sequence is TGCGCCAGCAGCTCCAAAAGTCGGGGGGAGAGCTATGGCTACACCTTC.

This chain uses TRBV19 with TRBJ2-7; D possibly corresponds to TRBD1 (6 bases). The germline V gene encodes CDR1 LNHDA and CDR2 SQIVND (reference sequence). The CDR3 contains 14 residues. V was pared by 8 bases and J by 0 bases, with 14 bases between. As DNA, the CDR3 is TGTGCCAGTTCTTCCCCGGGACACTCCTACGAGCAGTACTTC. It yields the protein CASSSPGHSYEQYF.

This clone has only a few counts. The chain recombines TRBV6-6 with TRBJ2-7, with D tentatively TRBD2 (6 bases). The ends were cut back, 6 bases at V and 1 base at J, with 16 bases in the middle. This CDR3 is 15 amino acids long. Germline CDR1 and CDR2: MNHNY and SVGAGI (reference sequence). The CDR3 here is CASRGLIAESYEQYF. The CDR3 DNA reads as TGTGCCAGCAGGGGCCTAATAGCGGAATCCTACGAGCAGTACTTC.

This clone came up a few times. The rearrangement uses TRBV7-8 and TRBJ2-2; D not resolved. Per the germline V gene, CDR1 is SGHVS and CDR2 is FQNEAQ. Trimming left V 4 bases short and J 1 base short, with 10 bases between. The CDR3 spans 15 residues. The CDR3 bases are TGTGCCAGCAGCTCGCTGACGGGGAACACCGGGGAGCTGTTTTTT. It codes for CASSSLTGNTGELFF. Together with reference TRBV7-8 and TRBJ2-2, the CDR3 gives the full variable domain: GAGVSQSPRYKVAKRGQDVALRCDPISGHVSLFWYQQALGQGPEFLTYFQNEAQLDKSGLPSDRFFAERPEGSVSTLKIQRTQQEDSAVYLCASSSLTGNTGELFFGEGSRLTVL.

This clone was counted only a few times. V gene TRBV9 combines with J gene TRBJ2-1; the D gene is possibly TRBD1 (5 bases). The length of the CDR3 is 16 residues. V lost 0 bases and J lost 3, with 13 bases in between. The germline gives CDR1 SGDLS, CDR2 YYNGEE. CDR3 sequence: CASSVVAGLLYNEQFF. DNA for the CDR3: TGTGCCAGCAGCGTAGTGGCAGGGCTACTCTACAATGAGCAGTTCTTC.

This clone occurred a few times. V is TRBV15 and J is TRBJ2-1; D is ambiguous. Trimming removed 4 bases from V and 0 bases from J, with 10 bases in between. Per the germline V gene, CDR1 is LNHNV and CDR2 is YYDKDF (reference sequence). The CDR3 covers 15 residues. CDR3 bases: TGTGCCACCAGCACCCATCGCAGCTCCTACAATGAGCAGTTCTTC. Residues: CATSTHRSSYNEQFF.

This clone came up a few times. This rearrangement joins TRBV7-2 to TRBJ2-7, with TRBD1 identical over 10 bases. With 4 bases clipped from V and 2 bases from J, the junction kept 5 bases outside the gene matches. Germline lookup yields CDR1 SGHTA and CDR2 FQGNSA. CDR3 length equals 15 residues. The CDR3 spells CASSSRTGGAYEQYF. The CDR3 DNA sequence: TGTGCCAGCAGCTCCCGGACAGGGGGAGCCTACGAGCAGTACTTC.

Only a few counts were recorded for this clone. The chain links TRBV15 to TRBJ1-4; TRBD1 might be the D (5 bases). The CDR3 consists of 15 residues. The V end was cut by 0 bases, the J end by 8 bases, with 13 bases between. Per germline, CDR1 LNHNV and CDR2 YYDKDF (reference sequence). CDR3: CATSRDAGDREKLFF. The CDR3 DNA reads TGTGCCACCAGCAGAGATGCGGGGGATAGAGAAAAACTGTTTTTT.

This clone was observed a few times. The V and J genes are TRBV5-6 and TRBJ2-3, with a weak D call TRBD2 (6 bases). Germline CDR1 is SGHDT and CDR2 is YYEEEE. The CDR3 runs 16 residues. Trimming pared 3 bases from V and 1 base from J, leaving 15 bases between. CDR3 DNA: TGTGCCAGCAGCTGGCCGGGACTTACCGGCACAGATACGCAGTATTTT. It is translated as CASSWPGLTGTDTQYF. Supplemented by reference TRBV5-6 and TRBJ2-3, the full variable domain reads DAGVTQSPTHLIKTRGQQVTLRCSPKSGHDTVSWYQQALGQGPQFIFQYYEEEERQRGNFPDRFSGHQFPNYSSELNVNALLLGDSALYLCASSWPGLTGTDTQYFGPGTRLTVL.

The chain has TRBV10-3 and TRBJ1-1, with 10 bases aligning to TRBD1. V shed 6 bases, J shed 4 bases, and the junction held 8 bases outside the gene matches. The CDR3 covers 15 residues. Germline-derived CDR1 and CDR2 are ENHRY and SYGVKD. The CDR3 DNA is TGTGCCATCAGCCGGACAGGGGGATATGGCACTGAAGCTTTCTTT. It is translated as CAISRTGGYGTEAFF.

The chain couples TRBV28 to TRBJ1-1, with D possibly being TRBD1 (6 bases). This CDR3 contains 17 residues. V lost 5 bases and J lost 1, with 20 bases in between. CDR1 is MDHEN and CDR2 is SYDVKM in the germline V gene. The CDR3 protein is CASSRIKQGLGNTEAFF. As DNA, the CDR3 is TGTGCCAGCAGTCGTATAAAACAGGGATTGGGGAACACTGAAGCTTTCTTT.

The chain employs TRBV4-2 and TRBJ1-5, with a weak D call TRBD1 (6 bases). The germline gives CDR1 LGHNA, CDR2 YNFKEQ. The CDR3 is 15 amino acids. Trimming took off 4 bases at V and 7 bases at J, with 17 bases between the two ends. The CDR3 loop is CASSRGPLERQPQHF. The CDR3 nucleotides are TGTGCCAGCAGCCGGGGGCCGCTGGAAAGGCAGCCCCAGCATTTT.

This clone was observed a few times. This chain joins TRBV7-9 and TRBJ1-2, with no clear D. CDR1 and CDR2 from the germline V gene are SEHNR and FQNEAQ (reference sequence). This CDR3 has 14 amino acids. V lost 5 bases and J lost 4, with 14 bases in between. DNA for the CDR3: TGTGCCAGCAGCCCCCAGGCGGGCCTCTATGGCTACACCTTC. Its translation is CASSPQAGLYGYTF.

This clone was seen a few times. V and J are TRBV7-3 and TRBJ2-7; D possibly corresponds to TRBD1 (5 bases). Germline V gene sequence: CDR1 SGHTA, CDR2 FQGTGA. V dropped 5 bases and J dropped 7 bases, with 15 bases sitting between them. This CDR3 contains 13 residues. In DNA, the CDR3 is TGTGCCAGCAGCCCCCCAGGGTCCGAGGAGCAGTACTTC. Amino acids: CASSPPGSEEQYF.

The chain is built from TRBV5-4 and TRBJ2-5, with 12 bases identical to TRBD2. The V gene end was trimmed by 4 bases and the J gene end by 2 bases; junction bases not matched to a gene: 6. The V gene's germline CDR1 is SGHNT and CDR2 YYREEE (reference sequence). The CDR3 has 16 amino acids. DNA for the CDR3: TGTGCCAGCAGCCCTGGACTAGCGGGACCGCAAGAGACCCAGTACTTC. Its translation is CASSPGLAGPQETQYF.

This chain uses TRBV7-9 with TRBJ2-2; 7 nucleotides agree with TRBD1. Germline-derived CDR1 and CDR2 are SEHNR and FQNEAQ (reference sequence). The junction had 12 bases not matched to a gene; V was cut back by 7 bases and J by 4 bases. This CDR3 has 16 amino acids. The DNA for the CDR3 is TGTGCCAGCATCCCTCGAGGGACAGAAGGCACCGGGGAGCTGTTTTTT. Amino acid sequence: CASIPRGTEGTGELFF.

This clone showed up just a few times. The chain combines TRBV7-9 with TRBJ2-1; TRBD2 agrees at 12 bases. The CDR3 consists of 18 residues. Trimming removed 1 base from V and 2 bases from J; junction bases left unmatched: 6. CDR1 is SEHNR and CDR2 is FQNEAQ in the germline V gene (reference sequence). The CDR3 spells CASSLEGRTSGTYNEQFF. DNA of the CDR3: TGTGCCAGCAGCTTAGAGGGGCGGACTAGCGGGACCTACAATGAGCAGTTCTTC.